This TCR beta chain was found in a study of blood T cells in healthy people across ages. This clonotype was observed at least ten times. For the second PCR, which ran for roughly 6 to 11 cycles, a sample-barcoded 5' primer and a J-beta primer mix were used. Each sample yielded at least 2.5 million CDR3-containing paired-end reads. TCRdb reanalysed the 5' RACE reads using MiXCR and keeps one entry per CDR3 protein. The repertoire holds 1.5 million or so distinct CDR3 sequences, roughly two fifths seen once, with approximately 4.1% in the top ten. The receptor was isolated from a woman in her late teens or twenties in good health. The material sequenced was blood.

CDR3 in DNA: TGTGCCAGCAGCCCAGAGGTAGGCGGTTTCAGAGGGAACATTCAGTACTTC. This encodes CASSPEVGGFRGNIQYF. The chain links TRBV7-2 to TRBJ2-4; perhaps TRBD2 as D (5 bases). The V gene's germline CDR1 is SGHTA and CDR2 FQGNSA. V lost 5 bases and J 7 bases, leaving 24 bases between the germline ends. The CDR3 is made up of 17 amino acids. The full variable domain, with the rest looked up from reference TRBV7-2 and TRBJ2-4, is GAGVSQSPSNKVTEKGKDVELRCDPISGHTALYWYRQSLGQGLEFLIYFQGNSAPDKSGLPSDRFSAERTGGSVSTLTIQRTQQEDSAVYLCASSPEVGGFRGNIQYFGAGTRLSVL.